A selection of T cell receptor beta chains follows, all from one sample in a study of blood T cell repertoires in COVID-19. Data came from immunoSEQ multiplex PCR; TCRdb stores just in-frame clones and leaves some out. Of some 60,000 clones listed, 70% to 90% were seen once; the top ten hold approximately 7.2%. The sample consisted of peripheral blood. Receptor source: a man aged 60 to 69 with acute or convalescent COVID-19. Each CDR3 is given with its conserved first and last residue. A D gene is named only where the DNA matches it firmly. Clone size is not always given. Where it is, it says once, few, many or a class for expanded clones.

J | size | D | V | CDR3 | DNA
TRBJ1-1 | - | - | TRBV7-9 | CASSLKGGTEAFF | TGTGCCAGCAGCTTAAAAGGGGGCACTGAAGCTTTCTTT
TRBJ1-1 | - | - | TRBV7-2 | CASSLGRNEAFF | TGTGCCAGCAGCTTAGGCAGAAACGAAGCTTTCTTT
TRBJ1-4 | once | - | TRBV7-8 | CAVSGGPNEKLFF | TGTGCCGTCTCGGGGGGCCCTAATGAAAAACTGTTTTTT
TRBJ2-5 | - | - | TRBV4-1 | CASSQETSSETQYF | TGCGCCAGCAGCCAAGAGACTAGTTCAGAGACCCAGTACTTC
TRBJ2-1 | - | - | TRBV5-1 | CASSSGYNEQFF | TGCGCCAGCAGCTCAGGATACAATGAGCAGTTCTTC
TRBJ2-3 | - | TRBD2 | TRBV6-4 | CASNEGLAGGIIRRTDTQYF | TGTGCCAGCAATGAAGGACTAGCGGGGGGGATAATTCGGCGAACAGATACGCAGTATTTT
TRBJ1-2 | - | TRBD1 | TRBV11-2 | CASSFGTGGGYTF | TGTGCCAGCAGCTTTGGGACAGGGGGCGGCTACACCTTC
TRBJ2-5 | few | TRBD2 | TRBV5-1 | CASSSGLAVQETQYF | TGCGCCAGCAGCTCGGGACTAGCAGTGCAAGAGACCCAGTACTTC
TRBJ2-2 | few | TRBD2 | TRBV12-5 | CASGASGGVGELFF | TGTGCTAGTGGCGCTAGCGGGGGTGTCGGGGAGCTGTTTTTT
TRBJ2-3 | - | TRBD1 | TRBV4-2 | CASSQLGQGLTDTQYF | TGTGCCAGCAGCCAACTAGGACAGGGACTCACAGATACGCAGTATTTT
TRBJ2-3 | - | - | TRBV19 | CASSTLAAGDTDTQYF | TGTGCCAGTAGTACCCTGGCAGCGGGCGACACAGATACGCAGTATTTT
TRBJ1-2 | - | TRBD1 | TRBV24-1 | CATSVQGGGNALVCRTF | TGTGCCACCAGTGTCCAAGGGGGCGGGAACGCATTGGTGTGTCGCACCTTC
TRBJ2-7 | few | TRBD1 | TRBV7-3 | CASSPGQGNYEQYF | TGTGCCAGCAGCCCGGGACAGGGGAACTACGAGCAGTACTTC
TRBJ2-1 | - | - | TRBV2 | CASSESPAWSSYNEQFF | TGTGCCAGCAGTGAATCTCCTGCTTGGAGCTCCTACAATGAGCAGTTCTTC
TRBJ2-3 | few | TRBD2 | TRBV6-2/TRBV6-3 | CASSFPPLAGGSTDTQYF | TGTGCCAGCAGTTTCCCACCGTTAGCGGGGGGGTCCACAGATACGCAGTATTTT
TRBJ2-5 | once | TRBD1 | TRBV2 | CASTQTGQEGTQYF | TGTGCCAGCACCCAGACAGGGCAAGAGGGGACCCAGTACTTC
TRBJ2-2 | - | - | TRBV2 | CASRIGQFTGELFF | TGTGCCAGCAGGATCGGACAGTTTACCGGGGAGCTGTTTTTT
TRBJ2-2 | - | TRBD1 | TRBV9 | CASSVRDRGYGELFF | TGTGCCAGCAGCGTAAGGGACAGGGGGTACGGGGAGCTGTTTTTT
TRBJ2-4 | - | - | TRBV21-1 | CASSTALAGGPGNIQYF | TGTGCCAGCAGCACCGCACTAGCGGGGGGGCCTGGAAACATTCAGTACTTC
TRBJ1-2 | - | - | TRBV27 | CASSLQGYGYTF | TGTGCCAGCAGTTTACAGGGGTATGGCTACACCTTC
TRBJ1-4 | - | TRBD1 | TRBV6-1 | CASSERTGGKEKLFF | TGTGCCAGCAGTGAAAGGACAGGGGGGAAAGAAAAACTGTTTTTT
TRBJ1-1 | few | - | TRBV2 | CASSPGGANTEAFF | TGTGCCAGCAGTCCCGGAGGGGCGAACACTGAAGCTTTCTTT
TRBJ2-5 | once | TRBD1 | TRBV6-5 | CASRMTGVETQYF | TGTGCCAGCCGAATGACAGGGGTCGAGACCCAGTACTTC
TRBJ1-6 | - | TRBD1 | TRBV30 | CAWKDRGWGGDNSPLHF | TGTGCCTGGAAAGACAGGGGCTGGGGGGGTGATAATTCACCCCTCCACTTT
TRBJ1-2 | once | - | TRBV5-1 | CASSAEGVQNGYTF | TGCGCCAGCAGCGCTGAAGGGGTTCAGAATGGCTACACCTTC
TRBJ2-5 | - | TRBD1 | TRBV5-6 | CASSSSGQGETQYF | TGTGCCAGCAGCTCCTCAGGACAGGGAGAGACCCAGTACTTC
TRBJ2-7 | - | TRBD2 | TRBV19 | CASSVAGGYEQYF | TGTGCCAGTAGTGTAGCGGGGGGCTACGAGCAGTACTTC
TRBJ1-5 | once | - | TRBV7-9 | CASSLDRAEPQHF | TGTGCCAGCAGCTTAGACAGGGCGGAGCCCCAGCATTTT
TRBJ1-2 | - | TRBD1 | TRBV18 | CASSPDTGTGVGYTF | TGTGCCAGCTCACCCGATACCGGGACAGGGGTCGGCTACACCTTC
TRBJ2-1 | - | - | TRBV7-2 | CASSLESQLLQNEQFF | TGTGCCAGCAGCTTAGAGTCACAGCTCTTACAAAATGAGCAGTTCTTC
TRBJ2-6 | many | - | TRBV4-1 | CASSQQGGANVLTF | TGCGCCAGCAGCCAACAGGGTGGGGCCAACGTCCTGACTTTC
TRBJ2-1 | - | TRBD1 | TRBV27 | CASRADRPWDEQFF | TGTGCCAGCAGGGCGGACAGGCCGTGGGATGAGCAGTTCTTC
TRBJ2-3 | - | - | TRBV19 | CARGGARGTQYF | TGTGCCAGGGGGGGGGCCCGGGGTACGCAGTATTTT
TRBJ1-2 | - | - | TRBV30 | CAWSGGSWLFTF | TGTGCCTGGAGTGGGGGCAGTTGGTTGTTCACCTTC
TRBJ1-2 | - | - | TRBV6-1 | CASSEGRAAYGYTF | TGTGCCAGCAGTGAAGGGAGGGCCGCCTATGGCTACACCTTC
TRBJ2-1 | - | - | TRBV7-2 | CASSLDGSSYNEQFF | TGTGCCAGCAGCTTAGACGGGAGCTCCTACAATGAGCAGTTCTTC
TRBJ1-4 | once | - | TRBV30 | CAWTGRANEKLFF | TGTGCCTGGACAGGGAGGGCAAATGAAAAACTGTTTTTT
TRBJ2-2 | few | TRBD2 | TRBV3-1/TRBV3-2 | CASSPRGSTGELFF | TGTGCCAGCAGCCCCCGCGGGAGCACCGGGGAGCTGTTTTTT
TRBJ1-1 | - | - | TRBV24-1 | CATSDLNVSGGAGADTEAFF | TGTGCCACCAGTGATTTGAATGTATCTGGGGGCGCGGGGGCGGACACTGAAGCTTTCTTT
TRBJ1-2 | - | - | TRBV6-5 | CASSRTGGRHGYTF | TGTGCCAGCAGCCGAACCGGGGGTCGACATGGCTACACCTTC
TRBJ2-5 | - | TRBD2 | TRBV5-4 | CASSFGGARETQYF | TGTGCCAGCAGCTTCGGGGGGGCCCGAGAGACCCAGTACTTC
TRBJ1-1 | - | - | TRBV19 | CASSGQLTEAFF | TGTGCCAGTAGTGGACAACTCACTGAAGCTTTCTTT
TRBJ1-1 | - | - | TRBV2 | CASSRLGAIEAFF | TGTGCCAGCAGCCGCTTGGGGGCGATTGAAGCTTTCTTT
TRBJ1-5 | - | - | TRBV9 | CASSPTGSNQPQHF | TGTGCCAGCAGCCCTACAGGGAGCAATCAGCCCCAGCATTTT
TRBJ2-1 | - | - | TRBV6-2/TRBV6-3 | CASSYSGRDNEQFF | TGTGCCAGCAGTTACTCCGGGCGGGACAATGAGCAGTTCTTC
TRBJ1-5 | - | TRBD1 | TRBV5-6 | CASSRGQGSNQPQHF | TGTGCCAGCAGCCGGGGACAGGGTAGCAATCAGCCCCAGCATTTT
TRBJ2-5 | - | - | TRBV2 | CASSVAGQETQYF | TGTGCCAGCAGTGTGGCAGGCCAAGAGACCCAGTACTTC
TRBJ1-4 | - | - | TRBV5-4 | CASSLAGGASEKLFF | TGTGCCAGCAGCTTGGCGGGGGGTGCGAGTGAAAAACTGTTTTTT
TRBJ1-6 | few | - | TRBV10-2 | CASSDLQRDNSPLHF | TGCGCCAGCAGTGACCTCCAGAGGGATAATTCACCCCTCCACTTT
TRBJ2-5 | - | - | TRBV7-9 | CASSHKETQYF | TGTGCCAGCAGCCACAAAGAGACCCAGTACTTC